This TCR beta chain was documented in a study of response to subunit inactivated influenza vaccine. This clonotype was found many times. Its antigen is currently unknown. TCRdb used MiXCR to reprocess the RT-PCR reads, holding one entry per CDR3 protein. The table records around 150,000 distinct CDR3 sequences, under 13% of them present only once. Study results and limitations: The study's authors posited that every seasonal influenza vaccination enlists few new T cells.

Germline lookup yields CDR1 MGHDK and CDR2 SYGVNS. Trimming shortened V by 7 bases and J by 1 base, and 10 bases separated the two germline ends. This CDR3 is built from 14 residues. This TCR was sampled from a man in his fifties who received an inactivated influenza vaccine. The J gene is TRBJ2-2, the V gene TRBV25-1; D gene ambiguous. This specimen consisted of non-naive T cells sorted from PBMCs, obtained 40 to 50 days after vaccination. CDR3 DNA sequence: TGTGCCAGCATGGAACGGAGGAACACCGGGGAGCTGTTTTTT. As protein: CASMERRNTGELFF.